The present entry profiles one T cell receptor beta chain with its context. What this receptor recognizes is not known. No per-base quality is available; no much larger clone lies one base away. These data come from a study of blood T cell repertoires in COVID-19 (dated by TCRdb to the early 2020s). For context, the study as a whole: Samples from collaborators originated in the United States, Italy and Spain and spanned both the acute and convalescent phases of COVID-19. Samples were obtained from the ongoing ImmuneRACE study (first 160 participants) and from over 1,000 subjects provided by 6 global collaborators. HLA class I and class II types, where available, came from metadata supplied by the sample provider rather than from assay-based typing. The repertoires were released in a freely available public database intended as a resource for research on the immune response to SARS-CoV-2. Subjects who had been exposed to COVID-19, were actively infected with it, or had recovered from it provided the deeply sampled blood TCRbeta repertoires that made up the dataset. The prospective study material was composed of cDNA or gDNA derived from T cells, B-cell-depleted T cells, or PBMCs. A de-identified subject ID, COVID-19 status, age in years and sex were almost always included in the sample metadata. The research as a whole found: The quantity of clinical and demographic metadata differed by source and by participant and was supplied without curation.

TCRbeta CDR3 regions were amplified from genomic DNA using the immunoSEQ Assay, a bias-controlled multiplex PCR. For the original study's pipeline: The number of nucleated cells in each sample was estimated by amplification of reference gene primers within the assay. To quantify the absolute abundance of each unique TCRbeta CDR3 rearrangement, sequence reads were collapsed and filtered. For each sample, productive Simpson clonality was calculated as the square root of Simpson's diversity index across productive rearrangements. TCRdb obtained this table from immuneACCESS and retained in-frame rearrangements with V and J assigned. These tables miss some clones; where compared with another copy, unresolved V genes account for less than half of the shortfall, and the remainder is unexplained. D and trimming were read from the DNA, whereas the V and J calls and clone size are those reported in that table. Here the sample has about 120,000 clones; about 80% occur a single time. The ten largest clones represent more than 15% of the sample.

CDR1 and CDR2, looked up from the germline V gene (reference sequence), are SEHNR and FQNEAQ. Between the V and J ends, shortened by 1 base and 0 bases respectively, the junction contains 13 bases. Counted from cysteine to phenylalanine, this CDR3 has 16 amino acids. Only the CDR3 DNA is retained, 48 bases long and in frame from the first base. Whole blood was collected in K2EDTA tubes by collaborating institutions according to the institutions' own protocols. For TCRbeta analysis, collaborators shipped samples in one of three forms: frozen whole blood, isolated PBMCs, or DNA extracted from either of those sample types.

The source of this sequence is a man aged 60 to 75 with active or convalescent COVID-19. The sequenced material came from peripheral blood. The sequence joins TRBV7-9 to TRBJ2-7, with a tentative D gene TRBD2 over 5 matching bases. The CDR3 reads CASSLGGLMSSYEQYF. In nucleotides, the sequence is TGTGCCAGCAGCTTAGGAGGGCTCATGAGCTCCTACGAGCAGTACTTC.